Sequencing of this TCR beta chain was carried out in a study of blood T cells in healthy people across ages. Study-wide findings and caveats: Possibly confounding the expanded clonotype changes was the fact that donor CMV status was unknown. It was the long-lived donors that had more naive CD4+ cells and higher diversity than aged donors.

Sample-barcoded 5' priming and a J-beta primer mix drove a second PCR of 7 to 11 cycles. Individual samples furnished no less than 2.5 million CDR3-containing paired-end reads apiece. TCRdb re-called the 5' RACE reads through MiXCR, storing one row per CDR3 protein. The table records approximately 670,000 distinct CDR3 sequences, roughly two fifths of them present only once. About this clonotype: No antigen is known for it.

Trimming took 0 bases from V and 4 from J; bases not matched to a gene: 3. The CDR3 length is 14 residues. In germline, CDR1 is ENHRY, CDR2 SYGVKD. The sequence was obtained from a man at least 80 years old in good health. The chain employs TRBV10-3 and TRBJ2-7; 7 bases fit TRBD1. Sequencing was done on a sample of blood. Here the CDR3 reads CAISESGDSYEQYF. The DNA of the CDR3 is TGTGCCATCAGTGAGTCAGGGGACAGTTACGAGCAGTACTTC.